Listed here are 24 T cell receptor beta chains from one sample, sequenced in a study of Graves' ophthalmopathy and Graves' hyperthyroidism. Amplifying from RNA transcripts, the study obtained TCR beta CDR3 regions. Second-round multiplex PCR came after first-round RT-PCR with HTBI primers. TCRdb reprocessed the multiplex PCR reads via MiXCR and lists one record per CDR3 protein. The sample consists of more than 550,000 distinct CDR3 sequences, under 50% of them appearing once. Sequencing was performed on peripheral blood. These receptors originate from an adult man with Graves' ophthalmopathy.

In this sample, this clonotype turned up many times. The chain recombines TRBV11-2 with TRBJ2-5; D might be TRBD1 (5 bases). The CDR3 is 15 residues long. V was cut by 5 bases and J by 6 bases, with 19 bases left in between. Germline CDR1 reads SGHAT; CDR2 reads FQNNGV. The CDR3 loop is CASSLPTQGMQTQYF. CDR3 sequence (DNA): TGTGCCAGCAGCCTTCCGACCCAGGGAATGCAGACCCAGTACTTC. Full variable domain (remainder filled in from reference TRBV11-2 and TRBJ2-5): EAGVAQSPRYKIIEKRQSVAFWCNPISGHATLYWYQQILGQGPKLLIQFQNNGVVDDSQLPKDRFSAERLKGVDSTLKIQPAKLEDSAVYLCASSLPTQGMQTQYFGPGTRLLVL.

A note on this clonotype: One end of the junction does not line up with germline, which may come from a read error. V and J are TRBV7-9 and TRBJ2-1; TRBD1 is a possible D gene (6 bases). The CDR3 sequence is 16 residues long. Germline CDR1 reads SEHNR; CDR2 reads FQNEAQ (reference sequence). CDR3: CASSVAPPGVYNEQFF. The CDR3 region has the DNA TGTGCCAGCAGCGTAGCCCCCCCAGGGGTCTACAATGAGCAGTTCTTC.

Comment on this clonotype: Germline is not matched at one junction end, which may reflect a read error. The chain carries TRBV13 and TRBJ2-2; weak D call: TRBD2 (6 bases). CDR1 and CDR2 from the germline V gene are PRHDT and FYEKMQ (reference sequence). The CDR3 is 14 amino acids. CDR3 region: CASSRGGGVGELFF. The CDR3 nucleotides read TGCGCCAGCAGCCGCGGTGGAGGGGTCGGGGAGCTGTTTTTT.

The V gene is TRBV10-3, the J gene TRBJ1-5; 9 nucleotides line up with TRBD1. In germline, CDR1 is ENHRY, CDR2 SYGVKD. This CDR3 comprises 17 residues. V shed 4 bases, J shed 3 bases, and the junction held 10 bases outside the gene matches. The CDR3 coding sequence is TGTGCCATCAGTGCGGGCTGGGGACAGGGTAACAATCAGCCCCAGCATTTT. Translation: CAISAGWGQGNNQPQHF.

CDR3 protein: CASTSGTGYNYGYTF. CDR3 coding DNA: TGTGCCAGTACTAGTGGGACAGGGTATAACTATGGCTACACCTTC. This chain joins TRBV19 and TRBJ1-2; 9 nucleotides agree with TRBD1. The junction had 7 bases not matched to a gene; V was cut back by 7 bases and J by 1 base. This CDR3 has 15 amino acids. The germline V gene has CDR1 LNHDA and CDR2 SQIVND (reference sequence). The full variable domain, completed using reference TRBV19 and TRBJ1-2, is DGGITQSPKYLFRKEGQNVTLSCEQNLNHDAMYWYRQDPGQGLRLIYYSQIVNDFQKGDIAEGYSVSREKKESFPLTVTSAQKNPTAFYLCASTSGTGYNYGYTFGSGTRLTVV.

This clonotype was recorded many times. CDR3 sequence (DNA): TGTGCCAGCAGCGCCTCCGGATCGTCTGGGGCCAACGTCCTGACTTTC. Translating it yields CASSASGSSGANVLTF. V gene TRBV9 combines with J gene TRBJ2-6; D unresolved. This CDR3 is built from 16 residues. Trimming stripped 3 bases from V and 1 base from J, with 11 bases between. Germline values: CDR1 SGDLS, CDR2 YYNGEE.

This clonotype has only a few counts. The chain combines TRBV11-3 with TRBJ2-7, with 11 bases that match TRBD1. V was pared by 4 bases and J by 2 bases, with 4 bases of the junction left unmatched. Germline values: CDR1 SGHNT, CDR2 YENEEA. CDR3 length: 15 residues. CDR3 coding DNA: TGTGCCAGCAGCTCATGGACAGGGGGCACCTACGAGCAGTACTTC. Its protein product is CASSSWTGGTYEQYF.

In this sample, this clonotype turned up many times. The gene calls are TRBV2 and TRBJ2-7, with D possibly being TRBD2 (6 bases). V was trimmed by 11 bases and J by 0 bases, leaving 11 bases between them. From germline, CDR1 is SNHLY and CDR2 FYNNEI. The CDR3 has 12 amino acids. This chain's CDR3 is CAGGTASYEQYF. CDR3 nucleotides: TGTGCCGGCGGGACGGCCTCCTACGAGCAGTACTTC.

This clonotype was observed a few times. The gene calls are TRBV2 and TRBJ1-2, with D perhaps matching TRBD1 (6 bases). This CDR3 has 15 residues. Germline lookup yields CDR1 SNHLY and CDR2 FYNNEI. Trimming took 8 bases from V and 3 from J, leaving 19 bases between them. In nucleotides, the CDR3 is TGTGCCAGCCGGGGGCAGGGCCGGCCTGACTATGGCTACACCTTC. This sequence encodes CASRGQGRPDYGYTF.

This clonotype was detected once. This chain uses TRBV29-1 with TRBJ2-7; possibly TRBD2 for D (6 bases). Germline CDR1 reads SQVTM; CDR2 reads ANQGSEA. V lost 6 bases and J 3 bases, leaving 12 bases between the germline ends. The CDR3 has 12 residues. In DNA form, the CDR3 reads TGCAGCGTAGGAGGGTTGGACTACGAGCAGTACTTC. Translating it yields CSVGGLDYEQYF.

V is TRBV10-3 and J is TRBJ2-5; 9 bases fit TRBD2. Germline values: CDR1 ENHRY, CDR2 SYGVKD. The CDR3 runs to 14 residues. V lost 10 bases, J lost 5 bases, and 11 bases stayed unmatched. CDR3 amino acids: CATGLATPEETQYF. CDR3 in DNA: TGTGCCACCGGACTAGCGACCCCTGAGGAGACCCAGTACTTC.

This clonotype was seen a handful of times. The rearrangement uses TRBV19 and TRBJ2-3, with D perhaps given as TRBD1 or TRBD2 (5 bases each). The CDR3 totals 13 residues. Trimming cost V 7 bases and J 6 bases, with 14 bases left between them. The germline V gene encodes CDR1 LNHDA and CDR2 SQIVND (reference sequence). The CDR3 here is CASTGRDRDTQYF. The CDR3 nucleotides read TGTGCCAGTACCGGCAGGGACCGGGATACGCAGTATTTT.

This clonotype has only a few counts. This chain uses TRBV7-8 with TRBJ1-4; 11 bases align to TRBD1. This CDR3 has 16 residues. The V and J ends lost 1 base and 8 bases, in that order; junction bases with no gene match: 6. Germline V lookup: CDR1 SGHVS, CDR2 FQNEAQ. CDR3 sequence (DNA): TGTGCCAGCAGCTTAGGTCTGGGACAGGGGGGAGAAAAACTGTTTTTT. This encodes CASSLGLGQGGEKLFF.

V usage is TRBV20-1 and J usage is TRBJ1-2, with TRBD1 as a possible D gene (5 bases). The CDR3 sequence is 14 residues long. Germline-derived CDR1 and CDR2 are DFQATT and SNEGSKA (reference sequence). The V end was cut by 0 bases, the J end by 7 bases, with 15 bases between. CDR3 sequence: CSARDDQGLSGYTF. CDR3 nucleotides: TGCAGTGCTAGAGATGACCAGGGATTGAGTGGCTACACCTTC.

The genes are TRBV29-1 and TRBJ1-5; possible D gene TRBD1, 5 bases. The CDR3 spans 13 residues. Germline CDR1 is SQVTM and CDR2 is ANQGSEA. V lost 8 bases to trimming and J lost 5 bases, with 16 bases between them. CDR3 loop: CSSTWGRDQPQHF. The CDR3 DNA reads TGCAGCAGTACATGGGGGAGAGATCAGCCCCAGCATTTT.

This clonotype has a count of ten or more. This sequence joins TRBV10-3 and TRBJ2-2; D gene ambiguous. Germline V gene sequence: CDR1 ENHRY, CDR2 SYGVKD. The CDR3 has 14 amino acids. V was cut by 4 bases and J by 7 bases, with 13 bases left in between. This CDR3 is CAISVAKDLGELFF. Written as DNA, the CDR3 is TGTGCCATCAGTGTCGCTAAGGATCTCGGGGAGCTGTTTTTT.

A remark on this clonotype: The junction shows a germline mismatch at one end, possibly a read error. This chain connects TRBV10-3 to TRBJ2-7, with a possible D match to TRBD2 (6 bases). This CDR3 is 15 amino acids long. From germline, CDR1 is ENHRY and CDR2 SYGVKD. The CDR3 protein is CASSGGSSGFYEQYF. In DNA form, the CDR3 reads TGTGCCAGCAGTGGAGGGAGTTCGGGGTTTTACGAGCAGTACTTC.

This clonotype was seen at least ten times. The V and J genes are TRBV7-9 and TRBJ2-7; D tentatively fits TRBD1 or TRBD2 (6 bases each). CDR1 is SEHNR and CDR2 is FQNEAQ in the germline V gene (reference sequence). This CDR3 contains 14 residues. The V end lost 1 base, the J end lost 4 bases, and 11 bases lay between the germline ends. The CDR3 DNA reads TGTGCCAGCAGCTTAGGGGGGGCAGTATACGAGCAGTACTTC. It encodes CASSLGGAVYEQYF.

This clonotype has at least ten counts. The V call is TRBV7-6, the J call TRBJ2-7, with 7 bases aligning to TRBD1. Trimming took 5 bases from V and 7 from J; bases not matched to a gene: 8. The germline CDR1 and CDR2 sequences are SGHVS and FNYEAQ. This CDR3 spans 13 amino acids. The CDR3 protein is CASSDSRQGEQYF. The CDR3 DNA reads TGTGCCAGCAGCGACTCCAGACAGGGAGAGCAGTACTTC.

This clonotype was seen at least ten times. The rearrangement joins TRBV10-3 to TRBJ2-7, with 8 positions matching TRBD1. V lost 6 bases, J lost 5 bases, and 6 bases stayed unmatched. The CDR3 totals 13 residues. Per germline, CDR1 ENHRY and CDR2 SYGVKD. The CDR3, as DNA: TGTGCCATCAGAGGACAGGGCCTCAACGAGCAGTACTTC. This translates into CAIRGQGLNEQYF.

CDR3 loop: CASSSLRDISYEQYF. For the CDR3, the DNA is TGTGCCAGCAGCTCCCTCCGGGACATTTCCTACGAGCAGTACTTC. This chain joins TRBV7-9 and TRBJ2-7; D is possibly TRBD1 (6 bases). This CDR3 region has 15 residues. Trimming left V 4 bases short and J 1 base short, with 14 bases between. Germline V gives CDR1 SEHNR, CDR2 FQNEAQ (reference sequence).

This clonotype was observed many times. The CDR3 sequence: CASSQGGLGSTEAFF. DNA for the CDR3: TGTGCCAGCAGCCAAGGGGGACTCGGGAGCACTGAAGCTTTCTTT. J is TRBJ1-1 and V is TRBV14; TRBD1 might be the D (5 bases). Trimming took off 1 base at V and 4 bases at J, with 13 bases between the two ends. The germline V gene has CDR1 SGHDN and CDR2 FVKESK. This CDR3 has 15 amino acids.

This clonotype appeared once. The genes are TRBV10-3 and TRBJ2-5, with a tentative D call TRBD1 (6 bases). This CDR3 spans 15 amino acids. Germline CDR1 is ENHRY and CDR2 is SYGVKD. V was trimmed by 3 bases and J by 0 bases, leaving 11 bases between them. The CDR3 DNA sequence: TGTGCCATCAGTGATACAGGGAGTTACCAAGAGACCCAGTACTTC. Translated: CAISDTGSYQETQYF.

This sequence joins TRBV7-8 and TRBJ2-7; the D is unclear. This CDR3 spans 13 amino acids. V was trimmed by 4 bases and J by 6 bases, leaving 13 bases between them. Germline values: CDR1 SGHVS, CDR2 FQNEAQ. The CDR3 sequence is CASSSVGISEQYF. CDR3 nucleotide sequence: TGTGCCAGCAGCTCGGTAGGGATTTCCGAGCAGTACTTC.